This is a list of T cell receptor beta chains from one sample in a study of blood T cell repertoires in COVID-19. Using immunoSEQ multiplex PCR, the repertoire was profiled, and TCRdb retains in-frame clones only, with some absent. The top ten hold around 1.9% of the sample, which has some 380,000 clones, roughly 90% seen once. The material sequenced was PBMCs or T cells enriched from blood (not recorded which). The receptors originated from a woman between 40 and 50 years old with acute COVID-19. The CDR3 runs from the conserved cysteine through the conserved F or W. Fields, in order: CDR3 DNA, CDR3 protein, clone size, J gene, D gene, V gene. A D gene is named only where the DNA matches it firmly. For some rows the clone size is stated as once, few or many, or as a class when expanded; others skip it.

TGTGCCAGCAGTCCGATTGGACAGGGAGGGCATGGCTACACCTTC,CASSPIGQGGHGYTF,NA,TRBJ1-2,TRBD1,TRBV6-5
TGTGCCAGCAGCGCCAGACTTAGCGGGGGGGACTACGAGCAGTACTTC,CASSARLSGGDYEQYF,NA,TRBJ2-7,TRBD2,TRBV7-2
TGTGCCAGCAGCGGACAGGGATGGGACACCGGGGAGCTGTTTTTT,CASSGQGWDTGELFF,NA,TRBJ2-2,TRBD1,TRBV7-9
TGTGCCAGCAGTGACAGGGGAGTAAATGGCTACACCTTC,CASSDRGVNGYTF,NA,TRBJ1-2,NA,TRBV6-1
TGTGCCAGCAGCCCCAGGGGGACTAACTATGGCTACACCTTC,CASSPRGTNYGYTF,NA,TRBJ1-2,TRBD1,TRBV6-2/TRBV6-3
TGTGCCAGCAGGCCCACGCAACTCCCTTCTGGCTACACCTTC,CASRPTQLPSGYTF,NA,TRBJ1-2,NA,TRBV11-3
TGTGCCAGCAGCTCGACAGGGTCTCCCCGAAATCAGCCCCAGCATTTT,CASSSTGSPRNQPQHF,NA,TRBJ1-5,TRBD1,TRBV5-6
TGTGCCAGCAGCTTAGCACCCGGGACAGGGTACGAGCAGTACTTC,CASSLAPGTGYEQYF,NA,TRBJ2-7,TRBD1,TRBV13
TGTGCTACAGGGATAGGCAATCAGCCCCAGCATTTT,CATGIGNQPQHF,NA,TRBJ1-5,NA,TRBV24-1
TGTGCCAGCAGTGATCAGCGGCGGGATACGCAGTATTTT,CASSDQRRDTQYF,NA,TRBJ2-3,NA,TRBV6-1
TGTGCCAGCAGCTGGGACAGGAAGGCTGGCTACACCTTC,CASSWDRKAGYTF,few,TRBJ1-2,TRBD1,TRBV7-9
TGTGCCAGCAGCTTGGAGTCAGTCCAAGAGACCCAGTACTTC,CASSLESVQETQYF,NA,TRBJ2-5,NA,TRBV5-4
TGTGCCAGCAGTGAGGCGCAGGTCGGGGAGCTGTTTTTT,CASSEAQVGELFF,NA,TRBJ2-2,NA,TRBV2
TGTGCCTGGAGCGCCGGGACAGTGCCCGCAGAGACCCAGTACTTC,CAWSAGTVPAETQYF,once,TRBJ2-5,TRBD1,TRBV30
TGCGCCAGCAGCCAAGTGCAGTACCAAGAGACCCAGTACTTC,CASSQVQYQETQYF,NA,TRBJ2-5,NA,TRBV4-1
TGTGTCACTAGCGGGGGATTAAGCACAGATACGCAGTATTTT,CVTSGGLSTDTQYF,NA,TRBJ2-3,TRBD2,TRBV3-1/TRBV3-2
TGTGCCAGCAGCTTCGGGGGAAACACCATATATTTT,CASSFGGNTIYF,once,TRBJ1-3,NA,TRBV5-6
TGTGCCAGCAGCGGTTCGTTAGCGGTCTCCTACGAGCAGTACTTC,CASSGSLAVSYEQYF,NA,TRBJ2-7,NA,TRBV5-4
TGTGCCAGCAGCCAAGATGTGGCGGGGCTGGGTGGGACCCAGTACTTC,CASSQDVAGLGGTQYF,NA,TRBJ2-5,NA,TRBV3-1/TRBV3-2
TGCAGCGTTGTATGGGGAGGGCAGGGTAGGGGCATTCAGTACTTC,CSVVWGGQGRGIQYF,once,TRBJ2-4,TRBD2,TRBV29-1